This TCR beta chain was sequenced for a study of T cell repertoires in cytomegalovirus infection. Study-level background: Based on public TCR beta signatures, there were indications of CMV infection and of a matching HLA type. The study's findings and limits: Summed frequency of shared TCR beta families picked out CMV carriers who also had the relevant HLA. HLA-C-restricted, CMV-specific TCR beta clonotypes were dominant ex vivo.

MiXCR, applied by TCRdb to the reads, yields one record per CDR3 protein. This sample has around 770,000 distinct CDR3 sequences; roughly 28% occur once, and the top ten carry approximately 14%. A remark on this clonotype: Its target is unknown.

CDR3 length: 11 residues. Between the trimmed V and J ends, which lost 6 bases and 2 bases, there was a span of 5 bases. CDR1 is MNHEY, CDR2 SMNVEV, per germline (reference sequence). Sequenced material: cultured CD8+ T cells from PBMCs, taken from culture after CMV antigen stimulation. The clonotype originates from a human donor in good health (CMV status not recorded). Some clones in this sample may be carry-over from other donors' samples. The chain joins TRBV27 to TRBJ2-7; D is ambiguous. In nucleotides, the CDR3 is TGTGCCAGCAGGCCTCCCTACGAGCAGTACTTC. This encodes CASRPPYEQYF.